Listed below are T cell receptor beta chains from one sample, sequenced in a study of graft-versus-host responses after intestinal transplantation. Only in-frame clones appear in the TCRdb table, and some are missing; sequencing was by immunoSEQ multiplex PCR. The sample includes nearly 15,000 clones, roughly three fifths of them seen just once. The material sequenced was ileum tissue, taken 524 days after transplant. These receptors all come from a human patient who received an intestinal transplant, so some T cells may come from the graft donor. The CDR3 runs from the conserved cysteine through the conserved F or W. Each record gives: D gene, clone size, J gene, V gene, CDR3 protein, CDR3 DNA. The D gene is left open where the match is weak. Size is stated for part of the rows, as once, few or many counts, or as a class when the clone is expanded.

TRBD1,NA,TRBJ1-2,TRBV5-1,CASSGTGTNYGYTF,TGCGCCAGCTCCGGGACAGGGACTAACTATGGCTACACCTTC
NA,NA,TRBJ2-6,TRBV6-5,CASSYRGSGANVLTF,TGTGCCAGCAGTTACCGGGGGTCTGGGGCCAACGTCCTGACTTTC
NA,NA,TRBJ2-1,TRBV9,CASSVGRRLSSYNEQFF,TGTGCCAGCAGCGTAGGTCGGAGATTAAGCTCCTACAATGAGCAGTTCTTC
NA,few,TRBJ1-1,TRBV6-5,CASSFVRKNTEAFF,TGTGCCAGCAGTTTTGTCAGAAAGAACACTGAAGCTTTCTTT
TRBD1,NA,TRBJ2-7,TRBV7-9,CASSPAGTGGEYEQYF,TGTGCCAGCAGCCCGGCCGGGACAGGGGGCGAGTACGAGCAGTACTTC
NA,few,TRBJ2-5,TRBV20-1,CSAYGQETQYF,TGCAGTGCCTATGGCCAAGAGACCCAGTACTTC
TRBD2,NA,TRBJ2-7,TRBV7-2,CASSLSRGGGSYEQYF,TGTGCCAGCAGCTTATCGCGTGGCGGGGGTTCCTACGAGCAGTACTTC
NA,NA,TRBJ1-6,TRBV4-3,CASSQDSGPREALHF,TGCGCCAGCAGCCAAGATTCCGGGCCCAGGGAGGCCCTCCACTTT
TRBD1,NA,TRBJ2-3,TRBV14,CASSHPIQGPTDTQYF,TGTGCCAGCAGCCACCCCATACAGGGGCCCACAGATACGCAGTATTTT
NA,NA,TRBJ2-1,TRBV27,CASSGKLALNEQFF,TGTGCCAGCAGTGGAAAACTAGCCCTCAATGAGCAGTTCTTC
TRBD1,NA,TRBJ2-3,TRBV15,CATSRGSGGQTDTQYF,TGTGCCACCAGCAGAGGCTCAGGGGGACAGACAGATACGCAGTATTTT
NA,NA,TRBJ1-1,TRBV18,CASSPHPGWETEAFF,TGTGCCAGCTCACCACATCCGGGGTGGGAGACTGAAGCTTTCTTT
TRBD1,NA,TRBJ1-2,TRBV29-1,CSGPTGQQSSLYGYTF,TGCAGCGGTCCCACGGGACAGCAATCTTCTCTCTATGGCTACACCTTC
NA,NA,TRBJ1-2,TRBV18,CASSPPNEDGYTF,TGTGCCAGCTCACCACCAAATGAGGATGGCTACACCTTC
NA,NA,TRBJ2-3,TRBV19,CASSPSWRTDTQYF,TGTGCCAGTAGTCCCAGTTGGCGCACAGATACGCAGTATTTT
NA,NA,TRBJ2-7,TRBV6-5,CASSYSGPTKPYEQYF,TGTGCCAGCAGTTACTCAGGCCCGACTAAGCCCTACGAGCAGTACTTC
NA,few,TRBJ1-2,TRBV9,CASGVGPSYGYTF,TGTGCCAGCGGAGTGGGGCCTAGCTATGGCTACACCTTC
TRBD1,NA,TRBJ1-2,TRBV5-1,CASSYDRAVNYGYTF,TGCGCCAGCAGCTATGACAGGGCCGTTAACTATGGCTACACCTTC
TRBD1,NA,TRBJ1-4,TRBV7-2,CASSPRQGLREKLFF,TGTGCCAGCAGCCCCCGACAGGGCCTTAGGGAAAAACTGTTTTTT
NA,few,TRBJ1-1,TRBV6-4,CASSDTGNTEAFF,TGTGCCAGCAGTGACACGGGGAACACTGAAGCTTTCTTT
TRBD1,NA,TRBJ1-2,TRBV4-3,CASSQSGTGVGYTF,TGCGCCAGCAGCCAGTCCGGGACAGGGGTTGGCTACACCTTC
NA,NA,TRBJ2-5,TRBV5-1,CASSAGQIQETQYF,TGCGCCAGCAGCGCGGGACAGATCCAAGAGACCCAGTACTTC
TRBD1,NA,TRBJ2-6,TRBV28,CASSFGTGGSSGANVLTF,TGTGCCAGCAGTTTCGGTACAGGGGGCAGCTCTGGGGCCAACGTCCTGACTTTC
NA,NA,TRBJ2-1,TRBV6-5,CASSYGGADYNEQFF,TGTGCCAGCAGTTACGGGGGGGCCGATTACAATGAGCAGTTCTTC
NA,NA,TRBJ1-2,TRBV5-4,CASSFGGRYGYTF,TGTGCCAGCAGCTTTGGGGGGAGGTATGGCTACACCTTC
NA,once,TRBJ2-7,TRBV21-1,CASSKRRGGRYEQYF,TGTGCCAGCAGCAAAAGGAGAGGGGGAAGGTACGAGCAGTACTTC
NA,NA,TRBJ2-2,TRBV7-7,CASSPGTPRQSGELFF,TGTGCCAGCAGCCCCGGGACTCCCCGGCAATCCGGGGAGCTGTTTTTT
TRBD1,NA,TRBJ1-1,TRBV30,CAWRGTGGGAQMNTEAFF,TGTGCCTGGAGAGGTACTGGAGGGGGCGCTCAAATGAACACTGAAGCTTTCTTT
TRBD1,once,TRBJ1-2,TRBV30,CAWSHQGAYGYTF,TGTGCCTGGAGTCACCAGGGGGCCTATGGCTACACCTTC
TRBD1,NA,TRBJ1-3,TRBV19,CASSTGQGVGSGNTIYF,TGTGCCAGTAGTACGGGACAGGGAGTTGGCTCTGGAAACACCATATATTTT
TRBD1,NA,TRBJ2-5,TRBV30,CAWRSGTGGHQETQYF,TGTGCCTGGAGGTCCGGAACAGGGGGTCACCAAGAGACCCAGTACTTC
TRBD2,NA,TRBJ2-3,TRBV11-3,CASSLSRTSGGLDTQYF,TGTGCCAGCAGCTTATCTAGGACTAGCGGGGGCCTGGATACGCAGTATTTT
TRBD1,NA,TRBJ2-7,TRBV6-5,CASKPGQQSYEQYF,TGTGCCAGTAAACCGGGACAGCAATCCTACGAGCAGTACTTC
TRBD2,few,TRBJ2-1,TRBV19,CASSIGLAGGNEQFF,TGTGCCAGTAGCATCGGACTAGCGGGGGGTAATGAGCAGTTCTTC
TRBD1,NA,TRBJ1-1,TRBV5-1,CASSRETGEQAFF,TGCGCCAGCAGCCGGGAAACAGGGGAGCAAGCTTTCTTT
NA,NA,TRBJ2-6,TRBV10-3,CAIRGGTGANVLTF,TGTGCCATAAGAGGGGGAACTGGGGCCAACGTCCTGACTTTC
TRBD1,NA,TRBJ1-1,TRBV19,CAVGSRDRGPEAFF,TGTGCCGTGGGGTCCCGGGACAGGGGGCCTGAAGCTTTCTTT
NA,NA,TRBJ1-2,TRBV6-6,CASSYSNQGSYTF,TGTGCCAGCAGTTACTCGAATCAGGGGAGCTACACCTTC
TRBD1,NA,TRBJ1-1,TRBV7-9,CASSFQGALTEAFF,TGTGCCAGCAGCTTCCAGGGGGCGTTAACTGAAGCTTTCTTT
NA,NA,TRBJ2-3,TRBV5-6,CASSLKGSAGARDTQYF,TGTGCCAGCAGCTTGAAGGGCTCCGCGGGGGCCCGCGATACGCAGTATTTT
TRBD2,once,TRBJ2-7,TRBV19,CASSIGLAGGPWADEQYF,TGTGCCAGTAGTATCGGACTAGCGGGGGGGCCTTGGGCGGACGAGCAGTACTTC
NA,NA,TRBJ2-5,TRBV18,CASSLQETQYF,TGTGCCAGCTCCCTCCAAGAGACCCAGTACTTC
TRBD1,NA,TRBJ2-3,TRBV30,CAWSGGRGTDTQYF,TGTGCCTGGAGTGGCGGCAGGGGGACAGATACGCAGTATTTT
TRBD1,NA,TRBJ1-2,TRBV10-3,CAISPRQGEVYGYTF,TGTGCCATCAGCCCCCGTCAGGGGGAGGTCTATGGCTACACCTTC
TRBD2,NA,TRBJ2-3,TRBV19,CASSIIAGGTTDTQYF,TGTGCCAGTAGTATCATAGCGGGGGGGACAACAGATACGCAGTATTTT
NA,medium-sized,TRBJ2-2,TRBV27,CASSLYGEGGELFF,TGTGCCAGCAGTTTATACGGCGAGGGCGGGGAGCTGTTTTTT
NA,few,TRBJ2-3,TRBV7-2,CASSLQGGPDTQYF,TGTGCCAGCAGCTTACAGGGCGGTCCAGATACGCAGTATTTT